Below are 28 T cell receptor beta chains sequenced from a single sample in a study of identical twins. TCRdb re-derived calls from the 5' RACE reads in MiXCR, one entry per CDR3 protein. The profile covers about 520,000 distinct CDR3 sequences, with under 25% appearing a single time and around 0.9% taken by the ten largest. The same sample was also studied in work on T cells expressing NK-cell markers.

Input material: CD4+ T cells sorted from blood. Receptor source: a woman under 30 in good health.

Here the CDR3 reads CSVALGGNTREQYF. In DNA, the CDR3 is TGCAGCGTCGCGCTTGGTGGTAATACGCGGGAGCAGTACTTC. This chain uses TRBV29-1 with TRBJ2-7; D is unclear. Germline V gene data show CDR1 as SQVTM and CDR2 as ANQGSEA. Between the trimmed V and J ends, which lost 6 bases and 7 bases, there was a span of 22 bases. The CDR3 consists of 14 residues.

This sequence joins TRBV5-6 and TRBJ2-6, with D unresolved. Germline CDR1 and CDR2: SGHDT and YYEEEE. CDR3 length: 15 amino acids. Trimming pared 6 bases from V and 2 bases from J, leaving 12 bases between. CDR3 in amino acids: CASTNVGPGANVLTF. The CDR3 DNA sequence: TGTGCCAGCACCAACGTTGGTCCTGGGGCCAACGTCCTGACTTTC. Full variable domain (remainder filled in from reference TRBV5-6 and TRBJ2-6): DAGVTQSPTHLIKTRGQQVTLRCSPKSGHDTVSWYQQALGQGPQFIFQYYEEEERQRGNFPDRFSGHQFPNYSSELNVNALLLGDSALYLCASTNVGPGANVLTFGAGSRLTVL.

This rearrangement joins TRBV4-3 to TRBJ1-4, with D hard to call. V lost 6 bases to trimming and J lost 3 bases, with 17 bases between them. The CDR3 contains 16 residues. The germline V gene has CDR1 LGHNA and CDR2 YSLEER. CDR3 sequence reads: CASRVAGGAANEKLFF. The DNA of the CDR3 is TGCGCCAGCAGAGTAGCGGGTGGCGCGGCTAATGAAAAACTGTTTTTT.

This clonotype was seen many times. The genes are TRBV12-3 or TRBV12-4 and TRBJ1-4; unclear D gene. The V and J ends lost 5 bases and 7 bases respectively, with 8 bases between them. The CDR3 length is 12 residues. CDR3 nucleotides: TGTGCCAGCAGTCCACGGGGTGAAAAACTGTTTTTT. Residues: CASSPRGEKLFF.

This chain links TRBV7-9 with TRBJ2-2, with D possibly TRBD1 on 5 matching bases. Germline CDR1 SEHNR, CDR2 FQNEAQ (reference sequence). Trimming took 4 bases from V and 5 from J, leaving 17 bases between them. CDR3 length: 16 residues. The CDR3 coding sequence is TGTGCCAGCAGCTCCATAGTAGGGGATGCGACCGGGGAGCTGTTTTTT. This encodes CASSSIVGDATGELFF. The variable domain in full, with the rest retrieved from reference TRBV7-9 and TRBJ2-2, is DTGVSQNPRHKITKRGQNVTFRCDPISEHNRLYWYRQTLGQGPEFLTYFQNEAQLEKSRLLSDRFSAERPKGSFSTLEIQRTEQGDSAMYLCASSSIVGDATGELFFGEGSRLTVL.

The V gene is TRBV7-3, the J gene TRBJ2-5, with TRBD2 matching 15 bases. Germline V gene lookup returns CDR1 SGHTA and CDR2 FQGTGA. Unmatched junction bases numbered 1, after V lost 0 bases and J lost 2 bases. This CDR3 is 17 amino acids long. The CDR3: CASSLTGLAGGQETQYF. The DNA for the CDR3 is TGTGCCAGCAGCTTAACGGGACTAGCGGGGGGTCAAGAGACCCAGTACTTC.

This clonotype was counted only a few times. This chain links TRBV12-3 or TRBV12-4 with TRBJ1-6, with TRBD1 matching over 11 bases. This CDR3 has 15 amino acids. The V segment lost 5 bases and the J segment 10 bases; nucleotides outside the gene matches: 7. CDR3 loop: CASSGTGGIRSPLHF. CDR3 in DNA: TGTGCCAGCAGTGGGACAGGGGGGATTAGATCACCCCTCCACTTT.

The CDR3 region has the DNA TGTGCCTGGAGTGTTGCGGGACAGGGCGCGCCATTCACCCTCCACTTT. As protein: CAWSVAGQGAPFTLHF. The chain combines TRBV30 with TRBJ1-6; TRBD1 matches at 9 bases. The trim removed 0 bases at V and 14 bases at J, leaving 14 bases unmatched. CDR1 and CDR2 from the germline V gene are GTSNPN and SVGIG (reference sequence). This CDR3 comprises 16 residues.

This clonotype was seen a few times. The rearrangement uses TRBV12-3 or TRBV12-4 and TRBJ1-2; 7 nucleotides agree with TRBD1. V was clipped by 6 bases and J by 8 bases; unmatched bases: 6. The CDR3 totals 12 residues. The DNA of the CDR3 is TGTGCCAGCAGGACAGGGAGGCGCGGCTACACCTTC. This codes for CASRTGRRGYTF.

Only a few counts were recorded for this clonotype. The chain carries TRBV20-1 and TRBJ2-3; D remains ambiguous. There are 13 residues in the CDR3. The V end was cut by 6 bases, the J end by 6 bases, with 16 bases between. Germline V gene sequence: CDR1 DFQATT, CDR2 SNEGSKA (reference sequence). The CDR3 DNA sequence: TGCAGTGCCACCCAATTTGTCGCGGATACGCAGTATTTT. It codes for CSATQFVADTQYF.

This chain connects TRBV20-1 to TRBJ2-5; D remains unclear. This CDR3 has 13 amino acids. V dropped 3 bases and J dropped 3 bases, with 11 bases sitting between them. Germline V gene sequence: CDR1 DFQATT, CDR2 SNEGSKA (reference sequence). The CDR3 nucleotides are TGCAGTGCTAGTCACCTAGAAAAAGAGACCCAGTACTTC. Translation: CSASHLEKETQYF.

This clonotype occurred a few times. Written as DNA, the CDR3 is TGCAGTGCTCTAGGGACAGGGGGCGCGTATACGCAGTATTTT. As protein: CSALGTGGAYTQYF. V is TRBV20-1 and J is TRBJ2-3; the match to TRBD1 covers 12 bases. The CDR3 length is 14 residues. Losses at the gene ends were 5 bases for V and 7 bases for J; bases not matched to a gene: 7. Germline CDR1 DFQATT, CDR2 SNEGSKA (reference sequence).

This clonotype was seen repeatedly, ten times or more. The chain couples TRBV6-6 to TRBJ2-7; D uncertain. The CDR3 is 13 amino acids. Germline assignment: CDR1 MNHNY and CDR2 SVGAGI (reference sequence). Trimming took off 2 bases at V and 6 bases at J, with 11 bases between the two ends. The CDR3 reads CASSYGIGAEQYF. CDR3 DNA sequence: TGTGCCAGCAGTTACGGGATCGGCGCCGAGCAGTACTTC.

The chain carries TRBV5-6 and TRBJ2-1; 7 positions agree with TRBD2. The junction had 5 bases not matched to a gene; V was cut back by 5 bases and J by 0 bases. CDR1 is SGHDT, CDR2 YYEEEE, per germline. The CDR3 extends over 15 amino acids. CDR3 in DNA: TGTGCCAGCAGACGAGCGGGGTACTCCTACAATGAGCAGTTCTTC. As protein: CASRRAGYSYNEQFF.

In DNA form, the CDR3 reads TGCGCCAGCAGCTTGGGGCCCCGGGACGGAGCCTACGAGCAGTACTTC. Residues: CASSLGPRDGAYEQYF. The chain carries TRBV5-1 and TRBJ2-7, with D possibly being TRBD1 or TRBD2 (5 bases each). The CDR3 spans 16 residues. The V gene lost 0 bases and the J gene lost 2 bases, with 15 bases spanning the gap. The germline gives CDR1 SGHRS, CDR2 YFSETQ.

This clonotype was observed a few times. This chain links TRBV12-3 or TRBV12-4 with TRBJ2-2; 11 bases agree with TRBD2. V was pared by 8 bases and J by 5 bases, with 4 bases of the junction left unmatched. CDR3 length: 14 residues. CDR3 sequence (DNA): TGTGCCAGCCTCGGACTAGCGGGTACCGGGGAGCTGTTTTTT. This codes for CASLGLAGTGELFF.

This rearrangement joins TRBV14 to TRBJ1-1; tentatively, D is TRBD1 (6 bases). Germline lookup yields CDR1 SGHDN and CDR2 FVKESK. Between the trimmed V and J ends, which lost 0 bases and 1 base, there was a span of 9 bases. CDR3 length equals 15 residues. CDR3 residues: CASSQDWDTNTEAFF. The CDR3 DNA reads TGTGCCAGCAGCCAAGATTGGGACACGAACACTGAAGCTTTCTTT.

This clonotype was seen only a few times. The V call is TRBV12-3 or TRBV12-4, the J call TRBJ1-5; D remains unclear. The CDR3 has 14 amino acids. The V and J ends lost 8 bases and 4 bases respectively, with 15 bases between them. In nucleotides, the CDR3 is TGTGCCAGCGGGCTCTACGGCGGGAATCAGCCCCAGCATTTT. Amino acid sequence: CASGLYGGNQPQHF.

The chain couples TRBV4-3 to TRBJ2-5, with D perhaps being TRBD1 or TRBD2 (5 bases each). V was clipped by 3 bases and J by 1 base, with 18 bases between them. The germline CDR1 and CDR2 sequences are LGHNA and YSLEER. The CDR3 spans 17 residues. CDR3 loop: CASSQSPGPAPQETQYF. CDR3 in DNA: TGCGCCAGCAGCCAGTCCCCGGGGCCGGCCCCCCAAGAGACCCAGTACTTC.

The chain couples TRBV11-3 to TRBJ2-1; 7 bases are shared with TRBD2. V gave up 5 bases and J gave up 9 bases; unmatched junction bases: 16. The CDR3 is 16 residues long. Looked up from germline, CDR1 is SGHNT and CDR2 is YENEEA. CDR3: CASSLSAPGGDGEQFF. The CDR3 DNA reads TGTGCCAGCAGCCTCTCCGCGCCGGGAGGAGATGGTGAGCAGTTCTTC.

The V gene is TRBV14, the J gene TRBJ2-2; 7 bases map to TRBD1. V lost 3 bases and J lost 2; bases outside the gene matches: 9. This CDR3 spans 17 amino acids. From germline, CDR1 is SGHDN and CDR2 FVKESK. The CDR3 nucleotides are TGTGCCAGCAGCCAGTGGATCCAAGGGGGCAACACCGGGGAGCTGTTTTTT. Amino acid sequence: CASSQWIQGGNTGELFF.

In nucleotides, the CDR3 is TGTGCCAGCAGTTCTCGGGAGTCCACTGAAGCTTTCTTT. Protein product: CASSSRESTEAFF. The rearrangement uses TRBV6-5 and TRBJ1-1; D gene uncertain. The length of the CDR3 is 13 residues. Germline V lookup: CDR1 MNHEY, CDR2 SVGAGI. The V end was cut by 4 bases, the J end by 4 bases, with 10 bases between.

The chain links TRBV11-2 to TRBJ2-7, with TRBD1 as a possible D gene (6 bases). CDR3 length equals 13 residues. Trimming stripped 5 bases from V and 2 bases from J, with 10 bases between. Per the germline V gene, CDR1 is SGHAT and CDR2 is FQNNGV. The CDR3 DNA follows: TGTGCCAGCAGCCGGGACACCCCCTACGAGCAGTACTTC. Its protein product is CASSRDTPYEQYF.

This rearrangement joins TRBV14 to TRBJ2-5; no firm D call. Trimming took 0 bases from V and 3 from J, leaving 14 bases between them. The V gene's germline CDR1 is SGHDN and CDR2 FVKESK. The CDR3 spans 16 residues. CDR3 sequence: CASSQESQLTKETQYF. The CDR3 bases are TGTGCCAGCAGCCAAGAATCCCAGCTAACTAAAGAGACCCAGTACTTC.

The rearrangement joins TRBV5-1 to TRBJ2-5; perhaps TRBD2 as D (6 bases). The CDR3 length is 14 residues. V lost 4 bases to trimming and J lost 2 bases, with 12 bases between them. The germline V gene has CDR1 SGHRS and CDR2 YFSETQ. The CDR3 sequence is CASSPGVTQETQYF. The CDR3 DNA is TGCGCCAGCAGCCCGGGAGTAACTCAAGAGACCCAGTACTTC.

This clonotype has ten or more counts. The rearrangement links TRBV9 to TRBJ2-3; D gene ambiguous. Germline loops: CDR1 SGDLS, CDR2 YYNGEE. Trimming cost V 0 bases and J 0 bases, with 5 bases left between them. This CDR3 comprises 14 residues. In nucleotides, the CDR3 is TGTGCCAGCAGCGTAGAAGGTAGCACAGATACGCAGTATTTT. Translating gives CASSVEGSTDTQYF. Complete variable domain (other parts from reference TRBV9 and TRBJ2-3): DSGVTQTPKHLITATGQRVTLRCSPRSGDLSVYWYQQSLDQGLQFLIQYYNGEERAKGNILERFSAQQFPDLHSELNLSSLELGDSALYFCASSVEGSTDTQYFGPGTRLTVL.

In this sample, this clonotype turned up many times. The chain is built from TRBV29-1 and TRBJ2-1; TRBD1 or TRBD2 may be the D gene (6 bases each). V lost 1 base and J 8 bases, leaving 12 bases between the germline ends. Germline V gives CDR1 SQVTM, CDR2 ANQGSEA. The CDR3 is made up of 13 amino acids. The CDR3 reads CSVEAWGADEQFF. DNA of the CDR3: TGCAGCGTTGAAGCCTGGGGGGCGGATGAGCAGTTCTTC.

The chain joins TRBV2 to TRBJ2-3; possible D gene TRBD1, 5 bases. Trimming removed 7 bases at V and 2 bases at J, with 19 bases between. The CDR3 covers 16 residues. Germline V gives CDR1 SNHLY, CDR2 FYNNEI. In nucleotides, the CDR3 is TGTGCCAGCAAAGGGTTCGGGCCACAGGTCACAGATACGCAGTATTTT. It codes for CASKGFGPQVTDTQYF.